Below, 13 T cell receptor beta chains from the same sample are listed, as sequenced in a study of cytomegalovirus exposure and HLA in healthy donors. Use of 60 Vbeta and 13 Jbeta primers characterized the PCR. This table comes from immunoSEQ multiplex PCR, and its TCRdb copy is limited to in-frame clones, with some not included. Among around 97,000 clones listed, approximately 9% were seen once. Specimen: PBMCs. These receptors all come from a man between 45 and 60 years old in good health and CMV-seropositive.

V usage is TRBV27 and J usage is TRBJ2-2; 10 bases fit TRBD1. Trimming cost V 6 bases and J 2 bases; bases outside gene matches: 9. The CDR3 is 17 amino acids. Germline V gene sequence: CDR1 MNHEY, CDR2 SMNVEV (reference sequence). In DNA, the CDR3 is TGTGCCAGCAGCTTACCCTGGACAGGGGGAAACACCGGGGAGCTGTTTTTT. This translates into CASSLPWTGGNTGELFF.

This chain joins TRBV19 and TRBJ2-1; the match to TRBD2 covers 8 bases. The junction had 12 bases not matched to a gene; V was cut back by 10 bases and J by 7 bases. From germline, CDR1 is LNHDA and CDR2 SQIVND (reference sequence). The CDR3 runs 14 residues. CDR3 bases: TGTGCCACAGGACTAGCAGGGTCAATAAATGAGCAGTTCTTC. Its protein is CATGLAGSINEQFF.

This clone was counted only a few times. J is TRBJ1-2 and V is TRBV23-1; D unresolved. TRBV23-1 is classed as an ORF, of uncertain function. The V and J ends lost 0 bases and 2 bases respectively, with 16 bases between them. This CDR3 spans 17 amino acids. In DNA, the CDR3 is TGCGCCAGCAGTCAATCCGTCCGTGGAGGGCGAAACTATGGCTACACCTTC. Its protein is CASSQSVRGGRNYGYTF.

This clone turned up a few times. The chain links TRBV19 to TRBJ2-1, with 8 bases matching TRBD1. This CDR3 is built from 14 residues. Germline V gene sequence: CDR1 LNHDA, CDR2 SQIVND (reference sequence). With V trimmed by 6 bases and J by 6 bases, 7 bases remained unmatched. The CDR3 nucleotides are TGTGCCAGTAGAAACAGGGGGGATCGCAATGAGCAGTTCTTC. Protein product: CASRNRGDRNEQFF.

This clone showed up just a few times. The chain is built from TRBV7-9 and TRBJ1-4; the match to TRBD1 covers 7 bases. The CDR3 is made up of 15 amino acids. The germline V gene encodes CDR1 SEHNR and CDR2 FQNEAQ (reference sequence). Germline trimming cut 3 bases from V and 3 bases from J; bases unmatched to any gene: 4. Written as DNA, the CDR3 is TGTGCCAGCAGCTTGGAGGGACAGCCTAATGAAAAACTGTTTTTT. It yields the protein CASSLEGQPNEKLFF.

This clone was counted between two and nine times. The V gene is TRBV7-9, the J gene TRBJ1-5; D gene uncertain. Trimming shortened V by 2 bases and J by 5 bases, and 4 bases separated the two germline ends. This CDR3 region has 12 residues. From germline, CDR1 is SEHNR and CDR2 FQNEAQ (reference sequence). The CDR3 region has the DNA TGTGCCAGCAGCTTAAGCCATCAGCCCCAGCATTTT. Residues: CASSLSHQPQHF.

The chain couples TRBV5-4 to TRBJ1-2; TRBD1 aligns across 7 bases. Trimming took 4 bases from V and 4 from J; bases not matched to a gene: 10. The germline V gene has CDR1 SGHNT and CDR2 YYREEE (reference sequence). The CDR3 totals 15 residues. The CDR3 region has the DNA TGTGCCAGCAGCCCACCCGACAGGGTAGGCTATGGCTACACCTTC. It codes for CASSPPDRVGYGYTF.

A few counts support this clone. The chain employs TRBV19 and TRBJ2-3; possible D gene TRBD2, 5 bases. Germline V gene lookup returns CDR1 LNHDA and CDR2 SQIVND (reference sequence). V was shortened by 7 bases and J by 0 bases, with 8 bases between the two germline ends. There are 13 residues in the CDR3. CDR3 bases: TGTGCCAGTAAGGGCGGGAGCACAGATACGCAGTATTTT. Amino acid sequence: CASKGGSTDTQYF.

In its sample, this clone is medium-sized. The genes are TRBV10-3 and TRBJ2-1, with 8 bases aligning to TRBD2. The length of the CDR3 is 14 residues. Germline lookup yields CDR1 ENHRY and CDR2 SYGVKD. V lost 8 bases to trimming and J lost 3 bases; unmatched junction nucleotides: 6. The CDR3 DNA reads TGTGCCATCGGCGACGCGGGAGGCTACAATGAGCAGTTCTTC. It yields the protein CAIGDAGGYNEQFF.

This chain links TRBV9 with TRBJ2-1; 14 positions match TRBD2. Unmatched junction bases numbered 9, after V lost 2 bases and J lost 8 bases. CDR1 is SGDLS and CDR2 is YYNGEE in the germline V gene. The CDR3 length is 17 residues. For the CDR3, the DNA is TGTGCCAGCAGCGTGCTTGCGGGGACTAGCGGGGGTGATGAGCAGTTCTTC. Residues: CASSVLAGTSGGDEQFF.

This clone has only a few counts. V and J are TRBV27 and TRBJ1-5; D perhaps matches TRBD1 (5 bases). Germline V lookup: CDR1 MNHEY, CDR2 SMNVEV (reference sequence). V lost 3 bases and J 7 bases, leaving 13 bases between the germline ends. This CDR3 spans 14 amino acids. The CDR3 loop is CASSLGGDYQPQHF. Here the CDR3 DNA reads TGTGCCAGCAGTTTGGGGGGGGATTACCAGCCCCAGCATTTT.

The chain joins TRBV28 to TRBJ1-2; the D is unclear. The CDR3 is 12 residues long. The ends were cut back, 6 bases at V and 5 bases at J, with 10 bases in the middle. CDR1 is MDHEN and CDR2 is SYDVKM in the germline V gene. Here the CDR3 DNA reads TGTGCCAGCAGGGAGGCAGCTTATGGCTACACCTTC. Translation: CASREAAYGYTF.

The sample holds a few counts of this clone. The chain has TRBV4-2 and TRBJ1-5; 7 nucleotides line up with TRBD1. Germline V CDR1 and CDR2: LGHNA, YNFKEQ. Losses at the gene ends were 0 bases for V and 7 bases for J; bases not matched to a gene: 6. The CDR3 extends over 15 amino acids. The CDR3 reads CASSQDGQVGQPQHF. The CDR3 region has the DNA TGTGCCAGCAGCCAAGATGGACAGGTGGGGCAGCCCCAGCATTTT.